This T cell receptor (beta chain) appears in the sequencing data of a study of metastatic and nonmetastatic thyroid tumors. Study context: Repertoires from malignant and benign thyroid patients were compared across blood and tumor or nodule tissue. Points from the study as a whole: Significantly higher TCR beta diversity was reportedly seen in malignant thyroid tumors than benign nodules, in blood and tumor.

Original processing notes: CDR3 was compared across clinicopathological groups, and the resulting differences were used to build a distant-metastasis classifier for papillary thyroid cancer. TCRdb re-called clones via MiXCR from the PCR reads. The V and J calls, along with clone size, are taken from TCRdb and not from the paper's own processing. The table includes roughly 30,000 clones, about 18% detected once. Germline lookup yields CDR1 SGHKS and CDR2 YYEKEE (reference sequence). With 0 bases removed from V and 1 base from J, the gap between germline ends came to 7 bases. The CDR3 is 14 amino acids. Patients underwent thyroid surgery, and none had received any treatment before it. This clone appeared a few times. The antigen is unknown.

Input material: blood. This clonotype was sampled from a female donor with papillary thyroid cancer or a benign thyroid nodule (not recorded which). Some clones in this sample may be carry-over from other donors' samples. The chain has TRBV5-5 and TRBJ2-5; no clear D. CDR3 coding DNA: TGTGCCAGCAGCTTGGTGGATTTCCAAGAGACCCAGTACTTC. This sequence encodes CASSLVDFQETQYF.